This T cell receptor beta chain derives from a study of cytomegalovirus exposure and HLA in healthy donors. The PCR was carried out with 60 Vbeta primers and 13 Jbeta primers. Some clones are missing from TCRdb's copy, which holds only in-frame ones; the method was immunoSEQ multiplex PCR. The sample comprises 90,000 to 120,000 clones, roughly three quarters of which are singletons, and about 2.5% rests with the top ten. Material for sequencing was PBMCs. This receptor was obtained from a man between 18 and 35 years old in good health and CMV-seronegative.

The CDR3 sequence is CASSVQGRSETQYF. In DNA form, the CDR3 reads TGTGCCAGCAGCGTACAGGGGCGCAGCGAGACCCAGTACTTC. This chain uses TRBV5-6 with TRBJ2-5; 7 nucleotides align to TRBD1. V was clipped by 4 bases and J by 5 bases; unmatched bases: 8. The CDR3 length is 14 residues. Germline V gene sequence: CDR1 SGHDT, CDR2 YYEEEE.